The source of this TCR beta chain is a study of T-cell reconstitution after alpha-beta-depleted transplantation in children. This clonotype was counted between two and nine times. Preparation of the TCRbeta library used unique molecular identifiers. TCRdb processed the PCR reads anew with MiXCR; each CDR3 protein has one entry. The repertoire holds 450,000 to 600,000 distinct CDR3 sequences, roughly 33% seen once, with 2% to 3% in the top ten. This receptor was obtained from a human donor who donated a stem cell graft to a child with aplastic anemia. The sequencing used PBMCs from the stem cell graft donor, collected from the stem cell graft.

CDR3 region: CSARGTVDQPQHF. The CDR3 bases are TGCAGTGCTAGGGGGACGGTAGATCAGCCCCAGCATTTT. The chain recombines TRBV20-1 with TRBJ1-5, with D perhaps matching TRBD1 (5 bases). CDR3 length: 13 residues. Germline loops: CDR1 DFQATT, CDR2 SNEGSKA (reference sequence). Trimming took 3 bases from V and 5 from J, leaving 11 bases between them.